The rows below give T cell receptor beta chains drawn from one sample of a study of blood T cell repertoires in COVID-19. Method: immunoSEQ multiplex PCR; TCRdb's copy keeps in-frame clones and lacks some. The sample shows 19,000 or so clones, about 89% of them seen only once. Sequenced sample: peripheral blood. These receptor sequences come from an older man with active COVID-19. Both conserved end residues are part of each CDR3. The D gene is left open where the match is weak. Rows give clone size only sometimes, using once, few, many, or a class for an expanded clone.

TGTGCCAGTAGTCCACCGACAGGGTACGAGCAGTACTTC	CASSPPTGYEQYF	TRBV19	TRBD1	-	TRBJ2-7
TGTGCCACCAGCAGAGCCACTAGCAACACAGATACGCAGTATTTT	CATSRATSNTDTQYF	TRBV15	-	once	TRBJ2-3
TGTGCCAGCAGTTCACGATCGGGGGAAAAACTGTTTTTT	CASSSRSGEKLFF	TRBV12-3/TRBV12-4	-	-	TRBJ1-4
TGTGCCAGCAGCTACAGTCCGCCCTGGGGGGTATACAATGAGCAGTTCTTC	CASSYSPPWGVYNEQFF	TRBV7-2	-	few	TRBJ2-1
TGCAGCTCCCTGGGACAGCAAACCAACTATGGCTACACCTTC	CSSLGQQTNYGYTF	TRBV29-1	TRBD1	once	TRBJ1-2
TGTGCCAGCAGCCAAGGACCCCCAGGGGATGGTGAAAAACTGTTTTTT	CASSQGPPGDGEKLFF	TRBV3-1/TRBV3-2	-	-	TRBJ1-4
TGCGCCAGCAGTGACCCAGCGGGGCCCTACGAGCAGTACTTC	CASSDPAGPYEQYF	TRBV10-1	TRBD2	-	TRBJ2-7
TGTGCCAGCAGCCAAGTTTATACAGGGATAAATGAAAAACTGTTTTTT	CASSQVYTGINEKLFF	TRBV4-2	-	-	TRBJ1-4
TGTGCCAGCAGCCAAGGGGATGGGGGGACAGGGGGCCTCCCTAGCTCCTACGAGCAGTACTTC	CASSQGDGGTGGLPSSYEQYF	TRBV7-8	TRBD1	medium-sized	TRBJ2-7
TGCGCCAGCAGCATAGGACAGGGGGCTGGAGGAAACACCATATATTTT	CASSIGQGAGGNTIYF	TRBV5-1	TRBD1	-	TRBJ1-3
TGTGCCAGCAGATCCGCTAGTAGCAGCAACGAGCAGTACTTC	CASRSASSSNEQYF	TRBV5-4	-	-	TRBJ2-7
TGTGCCAGCAGTGAAGCGACAAGGCGAGCTTTCTTT	CASSEATRRAFF	TRBV2	-	-	TRBJ1-1
TGTGCCAGCAGCGGGGGTCGTCTTGGCTACACCTTC	CASSGGRLGYTF	TRBV6-5	-	-	TRBJ1-2
TGTGCCAGCTCACCCGGGACAGGCGCTGGAAACACCATATATTTT	CASSPGTGAGNTIYF	TRBV18	TRBD1	-	TRBJ1-3
TGTGCCAGCAGCGCGTTTCCGGGACAGGGAAATTCACCCCTCCACTTT	CASSAFPGQGNSPLHF	TRBV9	TRBD1	-	TRBJ1-6
TGCGCCAGCAGCCCCGGTGGGGGCTCGGAAGTCTATGGCTACACCTTC	CASSPGGGSEVYGYTF	TRBV5-1	-	-	TRBJ1-2
TGTGCCAGCACCCGGGGGACGGTGAATTCACCCCTCCACTTT	CASTRGTVNSPLHF	TRBV6-5	-	once	TRBJ1-6
TGTGCCAGCAGTGCATTACGGACAGTAGGCACTGAAGCTTTCTTT	CASSALRTVGTEAFF	TRBV2	-	-	TRBJ1-1
TGTGCCAGCAGCTTAGCCGGCAGGGCAAACGAGCAGTACTTC	CASSLAGRANEQYF	TRBV11-3	-	-	TRBJ2-7
TGTGCCAGCAGACCGGGACAGGGTTACGAGCAGTACTTC	CASRPGQGYEQYF	TRBV6-5	TRBD1	-	TRBJ2-7
TGTGCCAGCAGCTCAACGAGAATGAACGGGGGGGAGCTGTTTTTT	CASSSTRMNGGELFF	TRBV7-3	-	-	TRBJ2-2
TGTGCCACTCTAGACAGACACTCTGGAAACACCATATATTTT	CATLDRHSGNTIYF	TRBV19	-	-	TRBJ1-3
TGCGCCAGCAGCCTGGGGACAGTCCAGAACACTGAAGCTTTCTTT	CASSLGTVQNTEAFF	TRBV5-1	TRBD1	-	TRBJ1-1
TGTGCCAGCAGCCGGGACAGTCGGTACGAGCAGTACTTC	CASSRDSRYEQYF	TRBV7-2	TRBD1	-	TRBJ2-7
TGTGCCAGCAGTGGCGGCGGGGGGTTAGGGGAGACCCAGTACTTC	CASSGGGGLGETQYF	TRBV2	TRBD2	-	TRBJ2-5
TGTGCCAGCGGGAGGCAGGGCAATACTGAAGCTTTCTTT	CASGRQGNTEAFF	TRBV2	-	-	TRBJ1-1
TGTGCCTGGAGGCTAAAAGACAGGGACATTGGTCCCTACACCTTC	CAWRLKDRDIGPYTF	TRBV30	TRBD1	-	TRBJ1-2
TGTGCCAGCCACCCACTAGCGGGAGGTGTCCATGAGCAGTTCTTC	CASHPLAGGVHEQFF	TRBV2	TRBD2	-	TRBJ2-1
TGTGCCAGCAGCACGGACAGGGGGACCATGAACACTGAAGCTTTCTTT	CASSTDRGTMNTEAFF	TRBV11-3	TRBD1	medium-sized	TRBJ1-1
TGTGCCAGCAGCCCGAGGGCTAGCACAGATACGCAGTATTTT	CASSPRASTDTQYF	TRBV3-1/TRBV3-2	-	-	TRBJ2-3
TGTGCCAGCAGCCAAGCGAGGACTAGCGGGAGAGAAGATACGCAGTATTTT	CASSQARTSGREDTQYF	TRBV3-1/TRBV3-2	TRBD2	-	TRBJ2-3
TGTGCCAGCAGCCAAGTACGTGGTGGGATTAGCGGTGAAAAACTGTTTTTT	CASSQVRGGISGEKLFF	TRBV3-1/TRBV3-2	-	-	TRBJ1-4
TGCGCCAGCAGCCAATTTTCGGGACAGAGCTCCTACAATGAGCAGTTCTTC	CASSQFSGQSSYNEQFF	TRBV4-1	TRBD1	-	TRBJ2-1